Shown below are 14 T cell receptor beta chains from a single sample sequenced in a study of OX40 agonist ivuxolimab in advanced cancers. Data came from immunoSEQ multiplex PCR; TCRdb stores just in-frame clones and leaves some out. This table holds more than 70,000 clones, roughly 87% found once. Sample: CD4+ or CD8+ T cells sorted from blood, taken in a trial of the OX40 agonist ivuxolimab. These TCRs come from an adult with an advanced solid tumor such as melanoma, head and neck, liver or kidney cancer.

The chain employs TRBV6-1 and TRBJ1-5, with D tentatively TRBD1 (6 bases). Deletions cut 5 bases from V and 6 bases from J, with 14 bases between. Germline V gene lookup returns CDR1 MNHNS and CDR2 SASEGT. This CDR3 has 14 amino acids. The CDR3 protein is CASSYQVGGQPQHF. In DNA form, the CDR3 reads TGTGCCAGCAGTTATCAGGTAGGGGGTCAGCCCCAGCATTTT.

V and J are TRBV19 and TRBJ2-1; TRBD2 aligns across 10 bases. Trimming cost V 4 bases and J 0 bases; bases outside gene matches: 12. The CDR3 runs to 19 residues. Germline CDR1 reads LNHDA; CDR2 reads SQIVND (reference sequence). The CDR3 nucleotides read TGTGCCAGTAGTAGAACCGGGACTAGCGCTTTAAGCTCCTACAATGAGCAGTTCTTC. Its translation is CASSRTGTSALSSYNEQFF.

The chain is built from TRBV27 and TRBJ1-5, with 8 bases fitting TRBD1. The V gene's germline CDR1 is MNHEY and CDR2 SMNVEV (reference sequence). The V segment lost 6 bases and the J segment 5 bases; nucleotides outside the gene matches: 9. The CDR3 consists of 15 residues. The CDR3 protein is CASSRTGLLDQPQHF. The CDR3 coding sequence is TGTGCCAGCAGCCGGACAGGGTTGTTGGATCAGCCCCAGCATTTT.

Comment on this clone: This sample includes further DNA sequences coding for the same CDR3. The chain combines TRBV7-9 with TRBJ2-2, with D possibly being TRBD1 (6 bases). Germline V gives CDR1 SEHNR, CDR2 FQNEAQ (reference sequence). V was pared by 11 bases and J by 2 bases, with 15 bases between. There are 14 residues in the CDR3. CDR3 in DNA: TGTGCCGCACCAGGGGCCAGCAACACCGGGGAGCTGTTTTTT. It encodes CAAPGASNTGELFF. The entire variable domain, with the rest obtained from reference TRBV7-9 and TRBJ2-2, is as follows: DTGVSQNPRHKITKRGQNVTFRCDPISEHNRLYWYRQTLGQGPEFLTYFQNEAQLEKSRLLSDRFSAERPKGSFSTLEIQRTEQGDSAMYLCAAPGASNTGELFFGEGSRLTVL.

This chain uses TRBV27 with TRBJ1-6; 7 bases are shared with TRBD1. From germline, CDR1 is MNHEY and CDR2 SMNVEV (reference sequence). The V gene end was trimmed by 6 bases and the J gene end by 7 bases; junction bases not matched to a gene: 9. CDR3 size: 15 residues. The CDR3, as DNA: TGTGCCAGCAGCGTAACAGGGGCGCAGAATTCACCCCTCCACTTT. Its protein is CASSVTGAQNSPLHF.

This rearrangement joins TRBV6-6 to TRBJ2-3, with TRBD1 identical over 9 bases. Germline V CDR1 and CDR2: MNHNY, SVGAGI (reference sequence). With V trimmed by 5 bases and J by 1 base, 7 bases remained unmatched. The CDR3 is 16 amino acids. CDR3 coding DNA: TGTGCCAGCAGTATAATACAGGGGGCTGGCACAGATACGCAGTATTTT. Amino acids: CASSIIQGAGTDTQYF.

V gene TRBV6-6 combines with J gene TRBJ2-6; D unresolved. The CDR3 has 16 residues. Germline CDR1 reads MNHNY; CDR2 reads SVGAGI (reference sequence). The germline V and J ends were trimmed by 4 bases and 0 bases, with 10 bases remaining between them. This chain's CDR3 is CASSLRWASGANVLTF. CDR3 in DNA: TGTGCCAGCAGTTTGAGATGGGCCTCTGGGGCCAACGTCCTGACTTTC.

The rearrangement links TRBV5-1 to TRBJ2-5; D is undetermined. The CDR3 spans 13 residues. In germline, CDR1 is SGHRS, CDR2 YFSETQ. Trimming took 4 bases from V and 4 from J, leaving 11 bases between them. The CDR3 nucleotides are TGCGCCAGCAGCCCGACATCCCCAGAGACCCAGTACTTC. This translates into CASSPTSPETQYF.

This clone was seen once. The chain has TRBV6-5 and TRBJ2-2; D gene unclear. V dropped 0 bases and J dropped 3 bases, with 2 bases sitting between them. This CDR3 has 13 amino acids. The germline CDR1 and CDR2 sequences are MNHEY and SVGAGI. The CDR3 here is CASSYSYTGELFF. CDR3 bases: TGTGCCAGCAGTTACTCCTACACCGGGGAGCTGTTTTTT.

The CDR3 nucleotides read TGTGCCAGCAGCGCCAATACAGGGTCCGAGCAGTACTTC. This translates into CASSANTGSEQYF. V usage is TRBV7-9 and J usage is TRBJ2-7, with a tentative D call TRBD1 (6 bases). This CDR3 contains 13 residues. The germline gives CDR1 SEHNR, CDR2 FQNEAQ (reference sequence). V dropped 5 bases and J dropped 6 bases, with 14 bases sitting between them.

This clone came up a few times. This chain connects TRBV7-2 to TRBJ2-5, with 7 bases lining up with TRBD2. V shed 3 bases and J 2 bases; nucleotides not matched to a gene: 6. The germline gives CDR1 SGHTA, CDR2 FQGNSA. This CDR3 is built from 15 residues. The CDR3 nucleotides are TGTGCCAGCAGCTTCCAGCGGGGTAATCAAGAGACCCAGTACTTC. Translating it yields CASSFQRGNQETQYF.

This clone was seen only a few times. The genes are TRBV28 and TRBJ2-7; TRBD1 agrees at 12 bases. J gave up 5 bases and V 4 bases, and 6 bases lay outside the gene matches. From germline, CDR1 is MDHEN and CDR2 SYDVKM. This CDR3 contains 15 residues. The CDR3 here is CASSSTGTGGHEQYF. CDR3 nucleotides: TGTGCCAGCAGTTCTACCGGGACAGGGGGCCACGAGCAGTACTTC. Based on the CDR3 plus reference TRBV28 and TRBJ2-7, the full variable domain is DVKVTQSSRYLVKRTGEKVFLECVQDMDHENMFWYRQDPGLGLRLIYFSYDVKMKEKGDIPEGYSVSREKKERFSLILESASTNQTSMYLCASSSTGTGGHEQYFGPGTRLTVT.

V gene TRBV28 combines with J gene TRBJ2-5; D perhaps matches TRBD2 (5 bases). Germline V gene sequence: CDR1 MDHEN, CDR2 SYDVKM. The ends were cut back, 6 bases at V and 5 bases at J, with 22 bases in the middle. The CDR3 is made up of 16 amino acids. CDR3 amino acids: CASSRGGIAGLETQYF. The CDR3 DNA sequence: TGTGCCAGCAGCCGGGGTGGTATAGCCGGGCTGGAGACCCAGTACTTC.

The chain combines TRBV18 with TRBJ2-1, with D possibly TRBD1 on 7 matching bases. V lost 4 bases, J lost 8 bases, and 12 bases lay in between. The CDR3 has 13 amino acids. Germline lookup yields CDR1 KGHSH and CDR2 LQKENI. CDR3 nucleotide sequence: TGTGCCAGCTCACGACAGGGAGGTGATGAGCAGTTCTTC. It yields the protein CASSRQGGDEQFF.